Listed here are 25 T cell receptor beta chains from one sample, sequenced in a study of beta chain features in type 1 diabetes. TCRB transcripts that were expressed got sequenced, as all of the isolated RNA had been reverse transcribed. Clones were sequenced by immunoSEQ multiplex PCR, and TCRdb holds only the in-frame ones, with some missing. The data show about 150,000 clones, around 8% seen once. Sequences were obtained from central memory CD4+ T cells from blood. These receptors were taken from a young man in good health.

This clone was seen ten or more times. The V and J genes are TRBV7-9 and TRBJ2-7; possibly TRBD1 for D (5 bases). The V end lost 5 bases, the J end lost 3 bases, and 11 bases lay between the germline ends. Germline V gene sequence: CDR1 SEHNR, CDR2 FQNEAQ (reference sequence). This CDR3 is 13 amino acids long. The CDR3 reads CASSRSTVYEQYF. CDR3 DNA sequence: TGTGCCAGCAGCAGGTCGACAGTCTACGAGCAGTACTTC. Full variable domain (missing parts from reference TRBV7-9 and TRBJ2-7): DTGVSQNPRHKITKRGQNVTFRCDPISEHNRLYWYRQTLGQGPEFLTYFQNEAQLEKSRLLSDRFSAERPKGSFSTLEIQRTEQGDSAMYLCASSRSTVYEQYFGPGTRLTVT.

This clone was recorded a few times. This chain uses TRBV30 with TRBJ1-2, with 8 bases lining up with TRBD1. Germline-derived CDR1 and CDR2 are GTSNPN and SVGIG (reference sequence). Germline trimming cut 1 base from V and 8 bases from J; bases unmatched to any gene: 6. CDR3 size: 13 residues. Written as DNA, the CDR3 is TGTGCCTGGAGTGCCGACAGGGGATCCGGCTACACCTTC. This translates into CAWSADRGSGYTF.

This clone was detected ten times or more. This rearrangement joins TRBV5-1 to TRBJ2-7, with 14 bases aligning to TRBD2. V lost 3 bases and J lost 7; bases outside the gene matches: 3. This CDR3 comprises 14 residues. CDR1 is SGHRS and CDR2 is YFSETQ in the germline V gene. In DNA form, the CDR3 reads TGCGCCAGCAGCTGGACTAGCGGGGGGCAGGAGCAGTACTTC. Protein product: CASSWTSGGQEQYF.

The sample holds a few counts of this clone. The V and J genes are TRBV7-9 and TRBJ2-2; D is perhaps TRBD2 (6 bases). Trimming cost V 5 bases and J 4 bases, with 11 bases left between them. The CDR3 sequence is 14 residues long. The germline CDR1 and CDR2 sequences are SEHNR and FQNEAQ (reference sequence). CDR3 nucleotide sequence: TGTGCCAGCAGCCTTCTCGGGAGCACCGGGGAGCTGTTTTTT. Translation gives CASSLLGSTGELFF. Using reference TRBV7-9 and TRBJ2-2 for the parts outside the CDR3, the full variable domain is DTGVSQNPRHKITKRGQNVTFRCDPISEHNRLYWYRQTLGQGPEFLTYFQNEAQLEKSRLLSDRFSAERPKGSFSTLEIQRTEQGDSAMYLCASSLLGSTGELFFGEGSRLTVL.

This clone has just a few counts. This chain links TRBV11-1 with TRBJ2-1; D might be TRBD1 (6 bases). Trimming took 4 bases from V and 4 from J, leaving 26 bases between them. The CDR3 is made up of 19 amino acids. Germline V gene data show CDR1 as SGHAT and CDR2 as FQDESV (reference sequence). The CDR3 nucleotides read TGTGCCAGCAGCTCGTGGACAGCCGCCGCTGCCGTCTTATACAATGAGCAGTTCTTC. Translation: CASSSWTAAAAVLYNEQFF.

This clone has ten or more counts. As DNA, the CDR3 is TGTGCCAGCAGCTCCGGAGGGAGTTCCTACAATGAGCAGTTCTTC. Protein: CASSSGGSSYNEQFF. This chain joins TRBV7-3 and TRBJ2-1, with D possibly TRBD2 on 6 matching bases. CDR1 SGHTA and CDR2 FQGTGA come from the germline V gene. The V and J ends lost 4 bases and 1 base respectively, with 11 bases between them. The CDR3 contains 15 residues.

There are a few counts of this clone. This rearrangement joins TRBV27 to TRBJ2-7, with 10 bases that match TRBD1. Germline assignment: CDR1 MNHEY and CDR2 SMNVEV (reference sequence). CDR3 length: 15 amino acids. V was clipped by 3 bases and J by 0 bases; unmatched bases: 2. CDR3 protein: CASSLGQGNSYEQYF. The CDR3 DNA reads TGTGCCAGCAGTTTGGGACAGGGGAACTCCTACGAGCAGTACTTC.

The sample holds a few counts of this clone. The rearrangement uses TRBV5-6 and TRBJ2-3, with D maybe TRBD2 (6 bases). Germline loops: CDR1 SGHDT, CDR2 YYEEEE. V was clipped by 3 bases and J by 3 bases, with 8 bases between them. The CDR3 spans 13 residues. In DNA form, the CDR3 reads TGTGCCAGCAGCTCTGCGGGAACAGATACGCAGTATTTT. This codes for CASSSAGTDTQYF.

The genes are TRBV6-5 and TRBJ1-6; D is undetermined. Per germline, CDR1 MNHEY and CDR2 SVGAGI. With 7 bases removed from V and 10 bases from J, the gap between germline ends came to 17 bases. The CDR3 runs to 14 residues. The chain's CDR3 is CASKDGFGVSPLHF. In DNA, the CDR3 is TGTGCCAGCAAAGACGGGTTCGGGGTCTCACCCCTCCACTTT.

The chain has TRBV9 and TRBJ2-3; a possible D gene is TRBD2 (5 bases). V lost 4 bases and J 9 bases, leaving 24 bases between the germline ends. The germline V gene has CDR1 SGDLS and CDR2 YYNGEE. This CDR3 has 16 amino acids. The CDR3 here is CASSPQTGTSGLTQYF. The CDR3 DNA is TGTGCCAGCAGCCCGCAGACCGGAACTAGTGGGCTAACGCAGTATTTT.

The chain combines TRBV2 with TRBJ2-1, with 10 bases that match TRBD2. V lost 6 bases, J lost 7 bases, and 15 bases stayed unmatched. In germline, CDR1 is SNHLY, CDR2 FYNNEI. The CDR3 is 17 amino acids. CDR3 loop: CASSHRASGGLGNEQFF. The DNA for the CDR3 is TGTGCCAGCAGCCATAGGGCTAGCGGGGGCCTCGGAAATGAGCAGTTCTTC.

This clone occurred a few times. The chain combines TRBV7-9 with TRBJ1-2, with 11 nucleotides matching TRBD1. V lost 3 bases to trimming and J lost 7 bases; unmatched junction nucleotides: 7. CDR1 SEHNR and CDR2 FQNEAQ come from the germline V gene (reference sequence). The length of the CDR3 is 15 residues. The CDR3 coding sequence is TGTGCCAGCAGCTTTGGACAGGGGGCTTTCGGTGGCTACACCTTC. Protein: CASSFGQGAFGGYTF.

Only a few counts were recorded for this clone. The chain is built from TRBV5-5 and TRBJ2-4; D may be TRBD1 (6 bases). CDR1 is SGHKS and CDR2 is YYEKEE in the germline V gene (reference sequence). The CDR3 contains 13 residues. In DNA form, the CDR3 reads TGTGCAGACAAGGGACACCGCAAAAACATTCAGTACTTC. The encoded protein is CADKGHRKNIQYF. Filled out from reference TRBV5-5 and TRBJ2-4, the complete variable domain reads DAGVTQSPTHLIKTRGQQVTLRCSPISGHKSVSWYQQVLGQGPQFIFQYYEKEERGRGNFPDRFSARQFPNYSSELNVNALLLGDSALYLCADKGHRKNIQYFGAGTRLSVL.

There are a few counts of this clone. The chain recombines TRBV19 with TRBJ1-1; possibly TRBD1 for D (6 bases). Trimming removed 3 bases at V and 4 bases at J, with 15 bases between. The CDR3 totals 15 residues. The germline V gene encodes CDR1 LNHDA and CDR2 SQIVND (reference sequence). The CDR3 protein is CASSIGGAGRTEAFF. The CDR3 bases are TGTGCCAGTAGTATCGGGGGGGCAGGGCGCACTGAAGCTTTCTTT.

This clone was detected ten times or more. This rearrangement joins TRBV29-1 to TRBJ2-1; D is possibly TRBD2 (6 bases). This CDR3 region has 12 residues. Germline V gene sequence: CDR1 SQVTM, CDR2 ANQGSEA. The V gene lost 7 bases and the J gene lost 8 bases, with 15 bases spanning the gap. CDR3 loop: CSARTPGDEQFF. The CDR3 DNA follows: TGCAGCGCCCGCACCCCGGGGGATGAGCAGTTCTTC.

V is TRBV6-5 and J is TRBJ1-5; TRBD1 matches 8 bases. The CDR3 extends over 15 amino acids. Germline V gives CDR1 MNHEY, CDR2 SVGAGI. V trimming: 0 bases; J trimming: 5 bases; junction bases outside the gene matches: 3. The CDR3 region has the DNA TGTGCCAGCAGTTACTCTGGGGACAGGCATCAGCCCCAGCATTTT. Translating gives CASSYSGDRHQPQHF.

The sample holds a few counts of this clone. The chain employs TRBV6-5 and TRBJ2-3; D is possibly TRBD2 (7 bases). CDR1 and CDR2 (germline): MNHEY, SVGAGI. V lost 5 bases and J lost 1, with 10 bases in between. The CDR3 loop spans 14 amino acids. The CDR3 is CASSLGGRTDTQYF. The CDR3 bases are TGTGCCAGCAGTCTCGGGGGGCGCACAGATACGCAGTATTTT.

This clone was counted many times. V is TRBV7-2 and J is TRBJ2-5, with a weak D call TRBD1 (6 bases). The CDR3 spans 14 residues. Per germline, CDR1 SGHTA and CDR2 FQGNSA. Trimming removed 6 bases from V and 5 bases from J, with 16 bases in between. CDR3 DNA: TGTGCCAGCAGGACTACAGGGTCGGGGGAGACCCAGTACTTC. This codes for CASRTTGSGETQYF.

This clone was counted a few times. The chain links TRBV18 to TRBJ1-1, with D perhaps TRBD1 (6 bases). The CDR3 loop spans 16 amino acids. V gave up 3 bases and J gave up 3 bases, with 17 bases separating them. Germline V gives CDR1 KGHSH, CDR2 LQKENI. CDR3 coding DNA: TGTGCCAGCTCACCCGGCGGTAGGGGGACGGACACTGAAGCTTTCTTT. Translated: CASSPGGRGTDTEAFF. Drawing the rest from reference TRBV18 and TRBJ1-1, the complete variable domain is NAGVMQNPRHLVRRRGQEARLRCSPMKGHSHVYWYRQLPEEGLKFMVYLQKENIIDESGMPKERFSAEFPKEGPSILRIQQVVRGDSAAYFCASSPGGRGTDTEAFFGQGTRLTVV.

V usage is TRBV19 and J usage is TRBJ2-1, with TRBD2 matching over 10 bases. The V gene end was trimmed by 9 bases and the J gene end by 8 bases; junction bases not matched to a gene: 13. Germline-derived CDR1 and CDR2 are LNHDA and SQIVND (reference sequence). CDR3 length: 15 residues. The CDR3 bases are TGTGCCAGCACCGAGCGGGGGGGCCTTGTCCATGAGCAGTTCTTC. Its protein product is CASTERGGLVHEQFF.

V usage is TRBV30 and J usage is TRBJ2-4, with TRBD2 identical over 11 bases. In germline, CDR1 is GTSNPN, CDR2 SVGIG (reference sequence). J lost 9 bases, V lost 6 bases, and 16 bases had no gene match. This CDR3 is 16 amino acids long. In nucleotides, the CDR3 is TGTGCCTGCCGGGTGGGACTAGCGGAAAAGTGGGGCATTCAGTACTTC. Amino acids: CACRVGLAEKWGIQYF. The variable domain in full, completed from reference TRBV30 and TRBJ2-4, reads SQTIHQWPATLVQPVGSPLSLECTVEGTSNPNLYWYRQAAGRGLQLLFYSVGIGQISSEVPQNLSASRPQDRQFILSSKKLLLSDSGFYLCACRVGLAEKWGIQYFGAGTRLSVL.

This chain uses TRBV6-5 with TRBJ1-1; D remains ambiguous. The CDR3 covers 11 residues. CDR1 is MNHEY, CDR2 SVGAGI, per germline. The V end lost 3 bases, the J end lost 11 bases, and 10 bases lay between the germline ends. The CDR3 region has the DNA TGTGCCAGCAGTTATCGAGGGAAGGCTTTCTTT. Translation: CASSYRGKAFF.

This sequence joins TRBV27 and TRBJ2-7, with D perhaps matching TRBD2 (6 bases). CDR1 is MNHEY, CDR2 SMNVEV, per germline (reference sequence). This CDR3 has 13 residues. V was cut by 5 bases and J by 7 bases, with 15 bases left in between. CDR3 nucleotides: TGTGCCAGCAGTACCGGGACTCACTTGGAGCAGTACTTC. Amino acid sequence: CASSTGTHLEQYF.

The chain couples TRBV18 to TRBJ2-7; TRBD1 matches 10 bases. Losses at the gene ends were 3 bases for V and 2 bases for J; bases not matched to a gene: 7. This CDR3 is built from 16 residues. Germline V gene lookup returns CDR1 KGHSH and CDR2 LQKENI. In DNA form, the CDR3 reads TGTGCCAGCTCACCGAGGACAGGGGGGTCGACCTACGAGCAGTACTTC. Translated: CASSPRTGGSTYEQYF. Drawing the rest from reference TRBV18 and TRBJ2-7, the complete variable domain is NAGVMQNPRHLVRRRGQEARLRCSPMKGHSHVYWYRQLPEEGLKFMVYLQKENIIDESGMPKERFSAEFPKEGPSILRIQQVVRGDSAAYFCASSPRTGGSTYEQYFGPGTRLTVT.

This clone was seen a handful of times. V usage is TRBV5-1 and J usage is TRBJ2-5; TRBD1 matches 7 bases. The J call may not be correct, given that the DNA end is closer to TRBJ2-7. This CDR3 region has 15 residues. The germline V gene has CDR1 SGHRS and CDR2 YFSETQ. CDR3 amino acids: CASPGTVLYSYEQYF. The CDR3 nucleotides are TGCGCCAGCCCTGGGACAGTTCTATACTCCTACGAGCAGTACTTC.